The next 27 T cell receptor beta chains were all read from a single sample in a study of OX40 agonist ivuxolimab in advanced cancers. Libraries were constructed by the immunoSEQ multiplex PCR assay. Entries here come from immuneACCESS through TCRdb and include only in-frame sequences with V and J called. Some clones fail to appear in such tables; in the studies checked, an unresolved V gene covers under half of the shortfall, and the cause of the remainder is unknown. Across this sample there are 65,000 to 90,000 clones, with roughly 90% seen only once. The ten largest clones take up 2% to 2.5% of the sample. Sequencing was performed on CD4+ or CD8+ T cells sorted from blood, taken in a trial of the OX40 agonist ivuxolimab. These receptors originate from an adult with an advanced solid tumor such as melanoma, head and neck, liver or kidney cancer.

CDR3 loop: CASREGTAEAFF. As DNA, the CDR3 is TGTGCCAGCAGGGAAGGGACGGCGGAAGCTTTCTTT. The chain links TRBV6-5 to TRBJ1-1; weak D call: TRBD1 (5 bases). CDR1 MNHEY and CDR2 SVGAGI come from the germline V gene. Trimming cost V 6 bases and J 8 bases, with 13 bases left between them. CDR3 length equals 12 residues.

This chain joins TRBV1 and TRBJ2-1; TRBD2, as called in the table, went unchecked against the DNA. TRBV1 is termed a pseudogene. The CDR3 contains 20 residues. CDR3 bases: TGCACCAGCAGCAGAATGACTAGCGGCCCGAATAAAAGCTCCTACAATGAGCAGTTCTTC. Residues: CTSSRMTSGPNKSSYNEQFF.

Concerning this clone: Relative to the germline gene, one junction end is altered; a read error may explain this. The same CDR3 also results from other DNA sequences found in this sample. The chain carries TRBV7-2 and TRBJ2-1; D gene unclear. The CDR3 runs 15 residues. Per germline, CDR1 SGHTA and CDR2 FQGNSA. CDR3 region: CASSPTGLRINEQFF. CDR3 in DNA: TGTGCCAGCAGCCCGACGGGCCTGCGTATCAATGAGCAATTCTTC.

This rearrangement joins TRBV5-6 to TRBJ2-7; possible D gene TRBD1, 5 bases. V was cut by 1 base and J by 3 bases, with 8 bases left in between. CDR1 is SGHDT and CDR2 is YYEEEE in the germline V gene. The CDR3 spans 13 residues. The DNA for the CDR3 is TGTGCCAGCAGCTTGCCGCAGGGCTACGAGCAGTACTTC. The encoded protein is CASSLPQGYEQYF.

This chain links TRBV28 with TRBJ1-2; 7 bases match TRBD1. V shed 6 bases, J shed 6 bases, and the junction held 10 bases outside the gene matches. Germline V gene data show CDR1 as MDHEN and CDR2 as SYDVKM. The CDR3 is 14 amino acids. In nucleotides, the CDR3 is TGTGCCAGCAGGAAAGGGACAGCGCTGGATGGCTACACCTTC. This codes for CASRKGTALDGYTF.

The chain recombines TRBV7-6 with TRBJ1-4; the D is unclear. The germline V gene has CDR1 SGHVS and CDR2 FNYEAQ. This CDR3 is built from 16 residues. V was shortened by 4 bases and J by 8 bases, with 20 bases between the two germline ends. In DNA form, the CDR3 reads TGTGCCAGCAGCTCAGGAGGAGGGAGGGAGAGAGAAAAACTGTTTTTT. Translated, it gives CASSSGGGREREKLFF.

Only a few counts were recorded for this clone. Distinct nucleotide sequences in the sample also encode this CDR3. This chain joins TRBV30 and TRBJ2-7, with D perhaps matching TRBD1 (5 bases). The CDR3 spans 12 residues. V was cut by 1 base and J by 3 bases, with 7 bases left in between. CDR1 GTSNPN and CDR2 SVGIG come from the germline V gene (reference sequence). Here the CDR3 DNA reads TGTGCCTGGAGTGCCCAGGGCTACGAGCAGTACTTC. It encodes CAWSAQGYEQYF.

The chain is built from TRBV5-5 and TRBJ1-5; 7 nucleotides agree with TRBD1. V shed 0 bases, J shed 2 bases, and the junction held 2 bases outside the gene matches. The V gene's germline CDR1 is SGHKS and CDR2 YYEKEE (reference sequence). The CDR3 has 15 residues. CDR3 nucleotides: TGTGCCAGCAGCTTGGAGGGGGCAGGCAATCAGCCCCAGCATTTT. The encoded protein is CASSLEGAGNQPQHF.

The CDR3 sequence: CASSSLAGASYEQYF. CDR3 bases: TGTGCCAGTAGTTCGCTAGCGGGAGCCTCCTACGAGCAGTACTTC. V usage is TRBV19 and J usage is TRBJ2-7; 10 bases map to TRBD2. Looked up from germline, CDR1 is LNHDA and CDR2 is SQIVND (reference sequence). This CDR3 spans 15 amino acids. With 5 bases clipped from V and 0 bases from J, the junction kept 4 bases outside the gene matches. The full variable domain, in which reference TRBV19 and TRBJ2-7 provide the parts outside the CDR3, is DGGITQSPKYLFRKEGQNVTLSCEQNLNHDAMYWYRQDPGQGLRLIYYSQIVNDFQKGDIAEGYSVSREKKESFPLTVTSAQKNPTAFYLCASSSLAGASYEQYFGPGTRLTVT.

This chain uses TRBV6-1 with TRBJ2-5, with a weak D call TRBD2 (6 bases). Trimming removed 6 bases at V and 3 bases at J, with 11 bases between. Germline CDR1 is MNHNS and CDR2 is SASEGT. The CDR3 is 13 amino acids. The CDR3 bases are TGTGCCAGCAGAGCGGGCTGGGAAGAGACCCAGTACTTC. Translating it yields CASRAGWEETQYF.

The rearrangement uses TRBV30 and TRBJ1-2; 8 bases are a match to TRBD1. CDR3 length: 13 amino acids. V lost 3 bases, J lost 8 bases, and 8 bases stayed unmatched. Germline V lookup: CDR1 GTSNPN, CDR2 SVGIG (reference sequence). In nucleotides, the CDR3 is TGTGCCTGGAGGGGACAGGACCTATTAGGCTACACCTTC. Encoded protein: CAWRGQDLLGYTF. Filled out from reference TRBV30 and TRBJ1-2, the complete variable domain reads SQTIHQWPATLVQPVGSPLSLECTVEGTSNPNLYWYRQAAGRGLQLLFYSVGIGQISSEVPQNLSASRPQDRQFILSSKKLLLSDSGFYLCAWRGQDLLGYTFGSGTRLTVV.

The chain has TRBV28 and TRBJ2-7; TRBD1 might be the D (8 bases). The CDR3 sequence is 15 residues long. Trimming pared 5 bases from V and 7 bases from J, leaving 21 bases between. CDR1 is MDHEN, CDR2 SYDVKM, per germline. CDR3 coding DNA: TGTGCCAGCAGTCCGACGGACAGGGAGGGTGAAGAGCAGTACTTC. It specifies CASSPTDREGEEQYF.

The chain recombines TRBV28 with TRBJ1-1; no clear D. The germline V gene has CDR1 MDHEN and CDR2 SYDVKM. Trimming cost V 4 bases and J 5 bases, with 20 bases left between them. The CDR3 sequence is 16 residues long. The CDR3 DNA follows: TGTGCCAGCAGTTCACCGTCGGCCTCAACTCTGACTGAAGCTTTCTTT. Translating it yields CASSSPSASTLTEAFF.

V and J are TRBV18 and TRBJ2-5; 10 nucleotides agree with TRBD2. V shed 3 bases, J shed 4 bases, and the junction held 5 bases outside the gene matches. Looked up from germline, CDR1 is KGHSH and CDR2 is LQKENI. This CDR3 comprises 15 residues. The CDR3 nucleotides are TGTGCCAGCTCACCGGAACTAGCGGGATTAGAGACCCAGTACTTC. It encodes CASSPELAGLETQYF.

The chain combines TRBV28 with TRBJ1-4, with no clear D. Trimming shortened V by 3 bases and J by 1 base, and 12 bases separated the two germline ends. This CDR3 has 16 residues. Germline V gene lookup returns CDR1 MDHEN and CDR2 SYDVKM. DNA of the CDR3: TGTGCCAGCAGTTTTGACACCATTGGAACTAATGAAAAACTGTTTTTT. Translating gives CASSFDTIGTNEKLFF.

The chain recombines TRBV15 with TRBJ2-1; D is unresolved. The CDR3 covers 11 residues. V was pared by 5 bases and J by 10 bases, with 9 bases between. The germline V gene has CDR1 LNHNV and CDR2 YYDKDF (reference sequence). This CDR3 is CATSLSHEQFF. CDR3 nucleotides: TGTGCCACCAGCCTCAGCCACGAGCAGTTCTTC.

This sequence joins TRBV4-1 and TRBJ1-4; 7 positions agree with TRBD1. The CDR3 covers 16 residues. J lost 2 bases, V lost 1 base, and 4 bases had no gene match. Germline CDR1 MGHRA, CDR2 YSYEKL. The CDR3, as DNA: TGCGCCAGCAGCCAAGTCGGGACAGCTACTAATGAAAAACTGTTTTTT. It yields the protein CASSQVGTATNEKLFF.

This clone was seen only a few times. This sequence joins TRBV1 and TRBJ2-7; the tabulated D call, TRBD2, remains unverified against the DNA. TRBV1 is a pseudogene. The CDR3 is made up of 18 amino acids. CDR3 in DNA: TGCACCAGCAGCCAAGATCCCTCGGGACTAGCGGATTACTACGAGCAGTACTTC. This encodes CTSSQDPSGLADYYEQYF.

This clone appeared a single time. CDR3 sequence reads: CASSWWDRANTGELFF. The CDR3, as DNA: TGTGCCAGCAGCTGGTGGGACAGGGCGAACACCGGGGAGCTGTTTTTT. This chain links TRBV7-2 with TRBJ2-2; TRBD1 matches at 9 bases. The V and J ends lost 4 bases and 0 bases, in that order; junction bases with no gene match: 3. The CDR3 has 16 amino acids. The germline gives CDR1 SGHTA, CDR2 FQGNSA.

This rearrangement joins TRBV4-2 to TRBJ2-7, with 14 bases identical to TRBD2. The germline V gene has CDR1 LGHNA and CDR2 YNFKEQ. The CDR3 sequence is 16 residues long. V was pared by 4 bases and J by 3 bases, with 5 bases of the junction left unmatched. The CDR3 DNA reads as TGTGCCAGCAGCCCCCAGGGACTAGCGGGAGACTACGAGCAGTACTTC. Amino acids: CASSPQGLAGDYEQYF.

This chain connects TRBV19 to TRBJ1-3; possible D gene TRBD1, 5 bases. The CDR3 extends over 16 amino acids. V dropped 7 bases and J dropped 4 bases, with 20 bases sitting between them. The germline V gene encodes CDR1 LNHDA and CDR2 SQIVND (reference sequence). The CDR3 coding sequence is TGTGCCAGTACTTTCACGTCTCCGGGGCGCGGAAACACCATATATTTT. Its translation is CASTFTSPGRGNTIYF.

This clone showed up just once. The rearrangement joins TRBV5-1 to TRBJ2-5; tentatively, D is TRBD1 (5 bases). The better agreement between TRBJ2-7 and the DNA end casts doubt on the J call. This CDR3 comprises 14 residues. The V gene's germline CDR1 is SGHRS and CDR2 YFSETQ. CDR3 nucleotide sequence: TGCGCCAGCAGCTTTGAGGCAGGGCCTAACGAGCAGTACTTC. Translated, it gives CASSFEAGPNEQYF.

This chain joins TRBV5-1 and TRBJ2-3, with a possible D match to TRBD1 (5 bases). The length of the CDR3 is 13 residues. Germline V lookup: CDR1 SGHRS, CDR2 YFSETQ. V was pared by 6 bases and J by 2 bases, with 10 bases between. The CDR3 region has the DNA TGCGCCAGCATGGCACAGGACACAGATACGCAGTATTTT. It encodes CASMAQDTDTQYF. Supplemented by reference TRBV5-1 and TRBJ2-3, the full variable domain reads KAGVTQTPRYLIKTRGQQVTLSCSPISGHRSVSWYQQTPGQGLQFLFEYFSETQRNKGNFPGRFSGRQFSNSRSEMNVSTLELGDSALYLCASMAQDTDTQYFGPGTRLTVL.

V usage is TRBV4-1 and J usage is TRBJ2-3; D is possibly TRBD1 (5 bases). The CDR3 covers 16 residues. V lost 0 bases to trimming and J lost 0 bases, with 10 bases between them. Germline V lookup: CDR1 MGHRA, CDR2 YSYEKL. CDR3 amino acids: CASSQERGGSTDTQYF. The CDR3, as DNA: TGCGCCAGCAGCCAAGAAAGGGGTGGTAGCACAGATACGCAGTATTTT.

The chain links TRBV18 to TRBJ2-6, with a possible D match to TRBD1 (6 bases). Trimming shortened V by 3 bases and J by 4 bases, and 13 bases separated the two germline ends. The CDR3 runs to 16 residues. Per the germline V gene, CDR1 is KGHSH and CDR2 is LQKENI. The CDR3 nucleotides are TGTGCCAGCTCACCCGTTACAGGGCCCGGGGCCAACGTCCTGACTTTC. Translating gives CASSPVTGPGANVLTF. Filled out from reference TRBV18 and TRBJ2-6, the complete variable domain reads NAGVMQNPRHLVRRRGQEARLRCSPMKGHSHVYWYRQLPEEGLKFMVYLQKENIIDESGMPKERFSAEFPKEGPSILRIQQVVRGDSAAYFCASSPVTGPGANVLTFGAGSRLTVL.

The chain couples TRBV19 to TRBJ2-3; D is tentatively TRBD1 or TRBD2 (5 bases each). Trimming stripped 4 bases from V and 0 bases from J, with 14 bases between. The CDR3 has 16 residues. The germline V gene has CDR1 LNHDA and CDR2 SQIVND (reference sequence). CDR3 residues: CASSTGTRTSTDTQYF. The CDR3 DNA reads TGTGCCAGTAGTACGGGGACCCGGACTAGCACAGATACGCAGTATTTT.

The chain joins TRBV5-1 to TRBJ2-1; D perhaps matches TRBD2 (5 bases). Germline V lookup: CDR1 SGHRS, CDR2 YFSETQ. V dropped 2 bases and J dropped 5 bases, with 14 bases sitting between them. This CDR3 is 15 amino acids long. CDR3 nucleotides: TGCGCCAGCAGCTTAACTAGTCAAAGCGACAATGAGCAGTTCTTC. Translating gives CASSLTSQSDNEQFF.